A single sample is the source of the 23 T cell receptor beta chains below, sequenced in a study of CD8 T cells in ankylosing spondylitis. Each CDR3 protein is one row after TCRdb ran MiXCR on the 5' RACE reads. In the table there are about 300,000 distinct CDR3 sequences, around 10% of which are singletons. Sequenced material: blood, either unsorted or a sorted T cell fraction (not recorded which). Receptor source: a female donor with ankylosing spondylitis or in good health (not recorded which).

V gene TRBV7-9 combines with J gene TRBJ1-1; TRBD1 matches 7 bases. Germline CDR1 is SEHNR and CDR2 is FQNEAQ (reference sequence). With V trimmed by 5 bases and J by 5 bases, 5 bases remained unmatched. The CDR3 extends over 13 amino acids. The chain's CDR3 is CASSPTGPTEAFF. Here the CDR3 DNA reads TGTGCCAGCAGCCCGACAGGGCCGACTGAAGCTTTCTTT.

This clonotype appeared many times. The chain couples TRBV7-2 to TRBJ2-1, with 7 bases identical to TRBD1. CDR3 size: 13 residues. Trimming at V came to 5 bases and at J to 5 bases, leaving 3 bases not matched to a gene. Germline-derived CDR1 and CDR2 are SGHTA and FQGNSA. The CDR3 reads CASSETGDNEQFF. The CDR3 DNA reads as TGTGCCAGCAGCGAAACAGGGGACAATGAGCAGTTCTTC.

This clonotype has just a few counts. V usage is TRBV5-1 and J usage is TRBJ2-7, with D possibly TRBD1 on 6 matching bases. V was clipped by 3 bases and J by 2 bases, with 9 bases between them. Germline loops: CDR1 SGHRS, CDR2 YFSETQ. This CDR3 is 13 amino acids long. The CDR3 reads CASSYTGTYEQYF. As DNA, the CDR3 is TGCGCCAGCAGCTACACAGGGACCTACGAGCAGTACTTC.

Within the sample, this clonotype is medium-sized. The rearrangement uses TRBV5-1 and TRBJ1-1; D is uncertain. V lost 0 bases to trimming and J lost 0 bases, with 6 bases between them. Germline CDR1 SGHRS, CDR2 YFSETQ. This CDR3 spans 14 amino acids. CDR3 loop: CASSLDGLNTEAFF. The DNA for the CDR3 is TGCGCCAGCAGCTTGGATGGGCTGAACACTGAAGCTTTCTTT. Complete variable domain (other parts from reference TRBV5-1 and TRBJ1-1): KAGVTQTPRYLIKTRGQQVTLSCSPISGHRSVSWYQQTPGQGLQFLFEYFSETQRNKGNFPGRFSGRQFSNSRSEMNVSTLELGDSALYLCASSLDGLNTEAFFGQGTRLTVV.

This clonotype was counted at least ten times. This rearrangement joins TRBV5-1 to TRBJ2-7; 9 nucleotides line up with TRBD1. CDR1 SGHRS and CDR2 YFSETQ come from the germline V gene. V shed 2 bases and J 4 bases; nucleotides not matched to a gene: 4. The CDR3 is made up of 14 amino acids. This CDR3 is CASSLGTGKYEQYF. The CDR3 coding sequence is TGCGCCAGCAGCTTAGGGACAGGGAAATACGAGCAGTACTTC.

This clonotype was observed many times. The V call is TRBV7-9, the J call TRBJ2-1, with D perhaps TRBD2 (6 bases). Trimming stripped 10 bases from V and 3 bases from J, with 13 bases between. The germline CDR1 and CDR2 sequences are SEHNR and FQNEAQ (reference sequence). The CDR3 consists of 13 residues. CDR3 region: CATLANFYNEQFF. CDR3 nucleotide sequence: TGTGCCACGCTAGCGAATTTCTACAATGAGCAGTTCTTC.

The V and J genes are TRBV15 and TRBJ2-3; 11 bases match TRBD2. This CDR3 has 14 amino acids. CDR1 and CDR2 (germline): LNHNV, YYDKDF (reference sequence). Trimming at V came to 5 bases and at J to 6 bases, leaving 4 bases not matched to a gene. The CDR3 DNA sequence: TGTGCCACCAGCCCCCGGACTAGCGGGGATACGCAGTATTTT. Amino acid sequence: CATSPRTSGDTQYF.

This clonotype was seen a single time. The gene calls are TRBV20-1 and TRBJ1-1; a possible D gene is TRBD1 (6 bases). This CDR3 contains 14 residues. The V and J ends lost 5 bases and 5 bases respectively, with 18 bases between them. CDR1 and CDR2 from the germline V gene are DFQATT and SNEGSKA (reference sequence). The CDR3 region has the DNA TGCAGTGCTCGTCGGGGGGGGCCGTGTACTGAAGCTTTCTTT. Protein product: CSARRGGPCTEAFF.

This clonotype showed up many times. The rearrangement joins TRBV20-1 to TRBJ2-3; D ambiguous. This CDR3 contains 14 residues. Germline assignment: CDR1 DFQATT and CDR2 SNEGSKA (reference sequence). The V end lost 3 bases, the J end lost 4 bases, and 14 bases lay between the germline ends. The CDR3 nucleotides read TGCAGTGCTAGGCTCCCCTTTGGTCCAGATACGCAGTATTTT. As protein: CSARLPFGPDTQYF.

The rearrangement joins TRBV5-1 to TRBJ1-1, with a weak D call TRBD1 (5 bases). The CDR3 is 15 residues long. Germline loops: CDR1 SGHRS, CDR2 YFSETQ. The V and J ends lost 7 bases and 4 bases respectively, with 20 bases between them. The CDR3, as DNA: TGCGCCAGCGGCTCCGGGACCGAGAGTAGCACTGAAGCTTTCTTT. It encodes CASGSGTESSTEAFF.

This clonotype was detected many times. The V and J genes are TRBV5-1 and TRBJ2-7, with a weak D call TRBD1 (6 bases). The CDR3 spans 14 residues. Germline assignment: CDR1 SGHRS and CDR2 YFSETQ. The ends were cut back, 4 bases at V and 3 bases at J, with 14 bases in the middle. CDR3 residues: CASSRDRIYYEQYF. The CDR3 nucleotides are TGCGCCAGCAGCCGTGACAGGATATACTACGAGCAGTACTTC.

There are many counts of this clonotype. V and J are TRBV16 and TRBJ2-7; D call uncertain. CDR1 and CDR2 (germline): KGHSY, FQNENV. V shed 4 bases and J shed 3 bases, with 10 bases lying between them. The CDR3 is made up of 13 amino acids. DNA of the CDR3: TGTGCCAGCAGCCTAGATGGTGGCTACGAGCAGTACTTC. This translates into CASSLDGGYEQYF.

In this sample, this clonotype turned up many times. This chain joins TRBV15 and TRBJ2-3; D is possibly TRBD1 (5 bases). Trimming left V 3 bases short and J 6 bases short, with 10 bases between. Per germline, CDR1 LNHNV and CDR2 YYDKDF (reference sequence). The CDR3 is made up of 13 amino acids. CDR3 in amino acids: CATSRQGLDTQYF. The DNA for the CDR3 is TGTGCCACCAGCAGGCAGGGTCTTGATACGCAGTATTTT.

Many counts were recorded for this clonotype. The chain recombines TRBV5-1 with TRBJ2-7; D could derive from TRBD1 or TRBD2 (5 bases each). This CDR3 region has 14 residues. Germline values: CDR1 SGHRS, CDR2 YFSETQ. V gave up 4 bases and J gave up 0 bases, with 11 bases separating them. The CDR3 spells CASSAGTDSYEQYF. The DNA for the CDR3 is TGCGCCAGCAGCGCCGGGACCGACTCCTACGAGCAGTACTTC.

This clonotype has just a few counts. The rearrangement joins TRBV12-3 or TRBV12-4 to TRBJ2-3; 10 bases are a match to TRBD1. V lost 3 bases, J lost 4 bases, and 7 bases stayed unmatched. The CDR3 totals 16 residues. CDR3 DNA: TGTGCCAGCAGTTTGGGACAGGGGAGAGAGGCAGATACGCAGTATTTT. This codes for CASSLGQGREADTQYF.

This clonotype was seen at least ten times. This sequence joins TRBV20-1 and TRBJ2-5, with D possibly being TRBD2 (5 bases). Germline-derived CDR1 and CDR2 are DFQATT and SNEGSKA (reference sequence). The V end lost 2 bases, the J end lost 5 bases, and 15 bases lay between the germline ends. The CDR3 consists of 14 residues. The CDR3 sequence is CSARRERAWETQYF. The CDR3 DNA follows: TGCAGTGCTAGAAGAGAGAGGGCGTGGGAGACCCAGTACTTC.

This clonotype was found many times. This rearrangement joins TRBV6-1 to TRBJ2-1; the D gene is possibly TRBD1 (5 bases). V lost 3 bases and J 3 bases, leaving 9 bases between the germline ends. Germline CDR1 MNHNS, CDR2 SASEGT. The CDR3 runs 14 residues. CDR3 coding DNA: TGTGCCAGCAGTGAGACAGAGCTCTACAATGAGCAGTTCTTC. Translating gives CASSETELYNEQFF.

The table lists this clonotype with a count of one. This chain links TRBV10-3 with TRBJ2-1; 16 positions match TRBD2. There are 19 residues in the CDR3. Looked up from germline, CDR1 is ENHRY and CDR2 is SYGVKD. The V and J ends lost 6 bases and 0 bases, in that order; junction bases with no gene match: 8. CDR3 DNA sequence: TGTGCCATCAGCCGGGGACTAGCGGGAGGGGGGGGCTCCTACAATGAGCAGTTCTTC. Its protein is CAISRGLAGGGGSYNEQFF.

This clonotype was counted at least ten times. This sequence joins TRBV5-1 and TRBJ1-5, with D tentatively TRBD1 (5 bases). The CDR3 runs to 15 residues. The germline V and J ends were trimmed by 3 bases and 7 bases, with 17 bases remaining between them. Germline values: CDR1 SGHRS, CDR2 YFSETQ. In DNA, the CDR3 is TGCGCCAGCAGCTCTGTGACCGGGGGAGGACAGCCCCAGCATTTT. Encoded protein: CASSSVTGGGQPQHF.

This clonotype was found a few times. This chain uses TRBV9 with TRBJ1-1, with unresolved D. V lost 5 bases and J 4 bases, leaving 9 bases between the germline ends. This CDR3 comprises 12 residues. In germline, CDR1 is SGDLS, CDR2 YYNGEE. The CDR3 region is CASRRRSTEAFF. The CDR3 DNA reads as TGTGCCAGCAGGCGCAGGAGCACTGAAGCTTTCTTT.

This clonotype was observed a handful of times. A much more abundant neighbour one base away suggests this may be a read error. The chain couples TRBV11-2 to TRBJ1-6; TRBD1 matches 7 bases. Germline CDR1 reads SGHAT; CDR2 reads FQNNGV. Trimming at V came to 1 base and at J to 7 bases, leaving 4 bases not matched to a gene. The CDR3 sequence is 15 residues long. The CDR3 reads CASSLGSGGNSPLHF. CDR3 DNA: TGTGCCAGCAGCTTAGGGTCAGGGGGGAATTCACCCCTCCACTTT.

The chain links TRBV3-1 to TRBJ1-1; possibly TRBD1 for D (5 bases). There are 13 residues in the CDR3. With 0 bases removed from V and 8 bases from J, the gap between germline ends came to 10 bases. CDR1 LGHDT and CDR2 YNNKEL come from the germline V gene (reference sequence). Here the CDR3 reads CASSQETRTEAFF. The CDR3 DNA sequence: TGTGCCAGCAGCCAAGAGACCAGGACAGAAGCTTTCTTT.

This clonotype was found many times. The V call is TRBV6-5, the J call TRBJ2-7, with 10 nucleotides matching TRBD2. The CDR3 has 14 residues. From germline, CDR1 is MNHEY and CDR2 SVGAGI. J gave up 6 bases and V 2 bases, and 4 bases lay outside the gene matches. The CDR3 DNA reads as TGTGCCAGCAGTTACACTAGCGGGGTAGGCGAGCAGTACTTC. It codes for CASSYTSGVGEQYF.